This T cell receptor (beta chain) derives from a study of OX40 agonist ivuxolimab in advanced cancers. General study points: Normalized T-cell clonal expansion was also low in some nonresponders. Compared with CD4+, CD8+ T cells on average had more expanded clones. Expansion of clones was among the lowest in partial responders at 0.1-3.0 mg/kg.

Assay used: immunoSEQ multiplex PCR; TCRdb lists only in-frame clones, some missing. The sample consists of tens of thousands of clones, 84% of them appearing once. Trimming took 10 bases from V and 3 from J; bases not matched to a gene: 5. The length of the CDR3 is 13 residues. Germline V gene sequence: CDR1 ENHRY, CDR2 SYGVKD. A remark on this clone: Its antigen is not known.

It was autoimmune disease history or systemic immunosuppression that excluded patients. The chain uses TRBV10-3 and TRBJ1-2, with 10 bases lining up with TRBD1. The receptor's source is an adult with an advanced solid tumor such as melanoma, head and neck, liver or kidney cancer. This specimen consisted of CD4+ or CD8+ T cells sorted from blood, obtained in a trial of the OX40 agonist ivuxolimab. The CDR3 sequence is CATTGQGHYGYTF. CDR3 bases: TGTGCCACCACGGGACAGGGGCACTATGGCTACACCTTC.